The T cell receptor (beta chain) described here comes from a study of technical replicates of blood from a handful of donors listed by TCRdb under 2017. From a lookup of the germline V gene (reference sequence), CDR1 and CDR2 are DFQATT and SNEGSKA. From cysteine to phenylalanine, the CDR3 is 11 amino acids long. Of the read, only the CDR3 DNA is kept; its 33 bases are in frame from base 1. A distance of 8 bases separates the germline ends of V and J, which lose 3 bases and 5 bases respectively. Libraries were constructed by the immunoSEQ multiplex PCR assay. As stored in TCRdb, this immuneACCESS dataset retains in-frame rearrangements with V and J assigned. A fraction of the clones does not appear; measured against another copy, unresolved V genes explain less than half of the discrepancy, and the remainder lacks a known reason. This sample has about 97,000 clones in its table, and roughly 96% of those were observed once. The ten largest clones capture approximately 0.37% of the sample.

Points on this clone: Which antigen it targets is not known. Nothing much larger sits one base from this clone, and base qualities are not available.

Material for sequencing was T cells isolated from PBMCs. The source of this sequence is a human donor in good health. The rearranged chain carries TRBV20-1 and TRBJ2-7; no D gene is confidently identified. The CDR3 region has the sequence CSARRYNEQYF. The sequence in DNA is TGCAGTGCTAGGAGGTACAACGAGCAGTACTTC.